The 23 T cell receptor beta chains below were found in one sample sequenced in a study of shared clonotypes between healthy human individuals. Assay used: immunoSEQ multiplex PCR; TCRdb lists only in-frame clones, some missing. This repertoire shows about 1,500,000 clones, about 96% found once; its top ten account for roughly 1.2%. The sequenced sample consisted of naive CD4+ T cells sorted from blood. The subset denotes: CD45RA+ positively selected. The receptors stem from a man aged 30 to 39 in good health.

The V and J genes are TRBV19 and TRBJ2-5; D is unclear. The CDR3 totals 12 residues. Trimming stripped 2 bases from V and 5 bases from J, with 6 bases between. The germline V gene encodes CDR1 LNHDA and CDR2 SQIVND (reference sequence). DNA for the CDR3: TGTGCCAGTAGTATAAGGGCGGAGACCCAGTACTTC. As protein: CASSIRAETQYF.

V usage is TRBV28 and J usage is TRBJ1-5; a possible D gene is TRBD1 (6 bases). Germline values: CDR1 MDHEN, CDR2 SYDVKM. V lost 3 bases and J lost 4, with 19 bases in between. The CDR3 runs to 17 residues. The CDR3 DNA follows: TGTGCCAGCAGTTTCCACTTTGGGGGGGGCGGGAATCAGCCCCAGCATTTT. It yields the protein CASSFHFGGGGNQPQHF.

J is TRBJ1-2 and V is TRBV7-9; D gene uncertain. The CDR3 loop spans 12 amino acids. The germline CDR1 and CDR2 sequences are SEHNR and FQNEAQ (reference sequence). V lost 1 base to trimming and J lost 8 bases, with 8 bases between them. In DNA form, the CDR3 reads TGTGCCAGCAGCTTAGGGCCGGACGGCTACACCTTC. It encodes CASSLGPDGYTF.

This rearrangement joins TRBV7-9 to TRBJ2-2, with unresolved D. The V gene lost 3 bases and the J gene lost 6 bases, with 8 bases spanning the gap. CDR3 size: 13 residues. The germline gives CDR1 SEHNR, CDR2 FQNEAQ (reference sequence). The CDR3 DNA is TGTGCCAGCAGCTTCGCCAAGGCCGGGGAGCTGTTTTTT. It codes for CASSFAKAGELFF.

The chain combines TRBV6-1 with TRBJ2-5, with D tentatively TRBD1 (6 bases). V lost 6 bases and J 5 bases, leaving 16 bases between the germline ends. CDR3 length equals 14 residues. Germline values: CDR1 MNHNS, CDR2 SASEGT. Written as DNA, the CDR3 is TGTGCCAGCAGGAGGACAGTTGGGGCGGAGACCCAGTACTTC. It codes for CASRRTVGAETQYF.

The V call is TRBV7-3, the J call TRBJ2-1; no firm D call. The CDR3 is 12 amino acids. The V and J ends lost 5 bases and 8 bases respectively, with 10 bases between them. The germline gives CDR1 SGHTA, CDR2 FQGTGA. CDR3 coding DNA: TGTGCCAGCAGCCTACACCGCGATGAGCAGTTCTTC. Translating it yields CASSLHRDEQFF. Full variable domain (rest looked up from reference TRBV7-3 and TRBJ2-1): GAGVSQTPSNKVTEKGKYVELRCDPISGHTALYWYRQSLGQGPEFLIYFQGTGAADDSGLPNDRFFAVRPEGSVSTLKIQRTERGDSAVYLCASSLHRDEQFFGPGTRLTVL.

This rearrangement joins TRBV27 to TRBJ1-5; no clear D gene. CDR1 is MNHEY and CDR2 is SMNVEV in the germline V gene (reference sequence). V was clipped by 3 bases and J by 5 bases, with 14 bases between them. This CDR3 has 15 amino acids. The CDR3 coding sequence is TGTGCCAGCAGTTTCACCGGGAGCGGGTATCAGCCCCAGCATTTT. This translates into CASSFTGSGYQPQHF.

The V call is TRBV5-4, the J call TRBJ2-5; 11 nucleotides match TRBD1. The CDR3 extends over 16 amino acids. V shed 4 bases and J 3 bases; nucleotides not matched to a gene: 8. Germline CDR1 is SGHNT and CDR2 is YYREEE (reference sequence). As DNA, the CDR3 is TGTGCCAGCAGCGGGGCCGGGACAGGGGGTGAAGAGACCCAGTACTTC. It specifies CASSGAGTGGEETQYF.

The chain uses TRBV5-1 and TRBJ2-3; TRBD2 is a possible D gene (6 bases). Germline V gives CDR1 SGHRS, CDR2 YFSETQ. The CDR3 length is 13 residues. The V end lost 4 bases, the J end lost 5 bases, and 11 bases lay between the germline ends. Here the CDR3 DNA reads TGCGCCAGCAGCGCAATAGCGGAAGATACGCAGTATTTT. It specifies CASSAIAEDTQYF.

The gene calls are TRBV2 and TRBJ1-1, with D perhaps TRBD1 (6 bases). Trimming cost V 4 bases and J 4 bases, with 13 bases left between them. This CDR3 contains 14 residues. Germline CDR1 reads SNHLY; CDR2 reads FYNNEI. The CDR3 region has the DNA TGTGCCAGCAGTGGGGGGCCCCCGGGCACTGAAGCTTTCTTT. Its translation: CASSGGPPGTEAFF.

The chain combines TRBV9 with TRBJ2-3, with D possibly called TRBD1 or TRBD2 (5 bases each). Between the trimmed V and J ends, which lost 4 bases and 5 bases, there was a span of 14 bases. The length of the CDR3 is 14 residues. Per the germline V gene, CDR1 is SGDLS and CDR2 is YYNGEE. CDR3 coding DNA: TGTGCCAGCAGCACCCGGGACGAGCTAGATACGCAGTATTTT. This sequence encodes CASSTRDELDTQYF. Full variable domain (missing parts from reference TRBV9 and TRBJ2-3): DSGVTQTPKHLITATGQRVTLRCSPRSGDLSVYWYQQSLDQGLQFLIQYYNGEERAKGNILERFSAQQFPDLHSELNLSSLELGDSALYFCASSTRDELDTQYFGPGTRLTVL.

A note on this clone: This CDR3 is also generated by other DNA sequences in the sample. The gene calls are TRBV30 and TRBJ2-5; no reliable D call. V was shortened by 0 bases and J by 5 bases, with 4 bases between the two germline ends. Germline values: CDR1 GTSNPN, CDR2 SVGIG (reference sequence). The CDR3 is 11 residues long. This CDR3 reads CAWSVGETQYF. The CDR3 nucleotides read TGTGCCTGGAGTGTAGGCGAGACCCAGTACTTC. Combining the CDR3 with reference TRBV30 and TRBJ2-5 gives the whole variable domain SQTIHQWPATLVQPVGSPLSLECTVEGTSNPNLYWYRQAAGRGLQLLFYSVGIGQISSEVPQNLSASRPQDRQFILSSKKLLLSDSGFYLCAWSVGETQYFGPGTRLLVL.

The table lists this clone with a few counts. The rearrangement uses TRBV30 and TRBJ2-7; 7 bases map to TRBD1. V trimming: 2 bases; J trimming: 5 bases; junction bases outside the gene matches: 3. CDR3 length: 12 residues. Germline lookup yields CDR1 GTSNPN and CDR2 SVGIG (reference sequence). DNA for the CDR3: TGTGCCTGGAGTCCAGGGGGACACGAGCAGTACTTC. It encodes CAWSPGGHEQYF.

This clone was recorded only once. The chain has TRBV2 and TRBJ2-6; unclear D gene. The CDR3 has 14 amino acids. The germline V gene encodes CDR1 SNHLY and CDR2 FYNNEI. The germline V and J ends were trimmed by 6 bases and 0 bases, with 6 bases remaining between them. The CDR3 DNA follows: TGTGCCAGCAGGGTAGACTCTGGGGCCAACGTCCTGACTTTC. It codes for CASRVDSGANVLTF.

The chain employs TRBV5-1 and TRBJ2-3; D unresolved. CDR3 length: 12 residues. The ends were cut back, 4 bases at V and 5 bases at J, with 8 bases in the middle. Germline V gene sequence: CDR1 SGHRS, CDR2 YFSETQ. CDR3 region: CASSGNIDTQYF. The DNA for the CDR3 is TGCGCCAGCAGCGGAAACATAGATACGCAGTATTTT.

The J gene is TRBJ2-3, the V gene TRBV18, with a tentative D call TRBD2 (6 bases). This CDR3 has 15 residues. Germline CDR1 reads KGHSH; CDR2 reads LQKENI. Trimming pared 5 bases from V and 0 bases from J, leaving 12 bases between. The CDR3 coding sequence is TGTGCCAGCTCATTGGGACTGGAGAGCACAGATACGCAGTATTTT. Encoded protein: CASSLGLESTDTQYF.

Here the CDR3 reads CAWTTSGGYSGNTIYF. The CDR3 DNA reads as TGTGCCTGGACAACCTCAGGGGGGTACTCTGGAAACACCATATATTTT. The chain carries TRBV30 and TRBJ1-3; 7 bases fit TRBD1. Unmatched junction bases numbered 9, after V lost 4 bases and J lost 0 bases. This CDR3 has 16 amino acids. The V gene's germline CDR1 is GTSNPN and CDR2 SVGIG (reference sequence).

This sequence joins TRBV4-1 and TRBJ2-7, with a tentative D call TRBD1 (5 bases). Germline V CDR1 and CDR2: MGHRA, YSYEKL. There are 17 residues in the CDR3. V was shortened by 0 bases and J by 2 bases, with 17 bases between the two germline ends. The CDR3 reads CASSQEGALGPTYEQYF. The CDR3 DNA sequence: TGCGCCAGCAGCCAAGAAGGGGCCCTCGGGCCAACCTACGAGCAGTACTTC.

The V and J genes are TRBV5-4 and TRBJ2-7; 10 positions agree with TRBD2. V gave up 4 bases and J gave up 3 bases; unmatched junction bases: 7. In germline, CDR1 is SGHNT, CDR2 YYREEE (reference sequence). This CDR3 comprises 15 residues. The CDR3, as DNA: TGTGCCAGCAGCCCACCCCTAGCGGGAGTCTACGAGCAGTACTTC. Amino acids: CASSPPLAGVYEQYF.

Regarding this clone: In the same sample, other DNA sequences code for this CDR3. This rearrangement joins TRBV28 to TRBJ1-1; TRBD1 matches at 7 bases. V lost 3 bases to trimming and J lost 1 base; unmatched junction nucleotides: 2. Germline V gene sequence: CDR1 MDHEN, CDR2 SYDVKM. This CDR3 is built from 14 residues. CDR3 DNA: TGTGCCAGCAGTTTGACAGGGAGGAACACTGAAGCTTTCTTT. Translating it yields CASSLTGRNTEAFF.

This chain connects TRBV5-4 to TRBJ1-4, with D unclear. CDR1 is SGHNT and CDR2 is YYREEE in the germline V gene (reference sequence). With 0 bases removed from V and 7 bases from J, the gap between germline ends came to 7 bases. This CDR3 contains 13 residues. CDR3 bases: TGTGCCAGCAGCTTGGATCCTGGTGAAAAACTGTTTTTT. It translates to CASSLDPGEKLFF. Looking up the rest from reference TRBV5-4 and TRBJ1-4 gives the full variable domain: ETGVTQSPTHLIKTRGQQVTLRCSSQSGHNTVSWYQQALGQGPQFIFQYYREEENGRGNFPPRFSGLQFPNYSSELNVNALELDDSALYLCASSLDPGEKLFFGSGTQLSVL.

The chain recombines TRBV27 with TRBJ2-1; tentative D call: TRBD1 (5 bases). Trimming took off 2 bases at V and 6 bases at J, with 8 bases between the two ends. This CDR3 region has 13 residues. Germline values: CDR1 MNHEY, CDR2 SMNVEV (reference sequence). In DNA, the CDR3 is TGTGCCAGCAGTTTACAGGGTTCCAATGAGCAGTTCTTC. Protein sequence: CASSLQGSNEQFF.

The chain employs TRBV7-2 and TRBJ2-2; TRBD2 might be the D (6 bases). Germline values: CDR1 SGHTA, CDR2 FQGNSA. V lost 4 bases and J lost 3, with 9 bases in between. The CDR3 is made up of 14 amino acids. In DNA form, the CDR3 reads TGTGCCAGCAGCTCAACTAGCCACACCGGGGAGCTGTTTTTT. Amino acid sequence: CASSSTSHTGELFF.